This T cell receptor beta chain was captured by sequencing in a study of cytomegalovirus exposure and HLA in healthy donors. Study-wide points: According to an earlier analysis, most TCR beta V segments yielded productive rearrangements about 90% or about 30% of the time.

On this clone itself: Its antigen remains unknown.

Trimming took off 5 bases at V and 8 bases at J, with 13 bases between the two ends. Germline CDR1 reads MNHEY; CDR2 reads SVGAGI. This CDR3 is built from 13 residues. In the PCR, 60 Vbeta and 13 Jbeta primers were used. Produced via immunoSEQ multiplex PCR; TCRdb's table is partial and in-frame only. Here the sample spans approximately 170,000 clones, about three quarters being singletons. The sequence was obtained from a woman aged 40-49 years in good health and CMV-seropositive. Material: PBMCs. The chain is built from TRBV6-5 and TRBJ2-1, with D perhaps matching TRBD1 (7 bases). The CDR3 loop is CASSKTGRHEQFF. In DNA, the CDR3 is TGTGCCAGCAGTAAGACAGGGAGGCATGAGCAGTTCTTC.